This entry describes one T cell receptor (beta chain). The CDR3 has 14 residues. From germline, CDR1 is SGHDT and CDR2 YYEEEE. V was pared by 4 bases and J by 5 bases, with 8 bases of the junction left unmatched. The sample is drawn from a study of shared clonotypes between healthy human individuals. The data were produced by immunoSEQ multiplex PCR, yet TCRdb's version contains in-frame clones alone and is incomplete. The sample contains over a million clones, around 98.5% of which appear only once. This receptor was taken from a man younger than 45 in good health. The chain links TRBV5-6 to TRBJ2-5, with 7 nucleotides matching TRBD1. Sequencing was performed on naive CD4+ T cells sorted from blood. Specified subset: CD45RA+ positively selected. The CDR3 DNA follows: TGTGCCAGCAGCCCCGCAGGGACAGCGGAGACCCAGTACTTC. Protein product: CASSPAGTAETQYF. The full variable domain, completed using reference TRBV5-6 and TRBJ2-5, is DAGVTQSPTHLIKTRGQQVTLRCSPKSGHDTVSWYQQALGQGPQFIFQYYEEEERQRGNFPDRFSGHQFPNYSSELNVNALLLGDSALYLCASSPAGTAETQYFGPGTRLLVL.